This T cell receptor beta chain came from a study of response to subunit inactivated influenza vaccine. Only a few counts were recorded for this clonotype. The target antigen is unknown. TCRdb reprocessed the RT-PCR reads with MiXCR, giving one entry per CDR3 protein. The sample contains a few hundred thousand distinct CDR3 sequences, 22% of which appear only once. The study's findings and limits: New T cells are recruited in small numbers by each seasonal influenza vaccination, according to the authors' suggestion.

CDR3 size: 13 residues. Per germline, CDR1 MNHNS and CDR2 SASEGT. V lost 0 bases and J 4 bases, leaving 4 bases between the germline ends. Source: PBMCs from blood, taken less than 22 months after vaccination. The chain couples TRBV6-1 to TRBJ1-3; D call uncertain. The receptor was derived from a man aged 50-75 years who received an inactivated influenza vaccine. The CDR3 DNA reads TGTGCCAGCAGTGAAGCTCCCGGAAACACCATATATTTT. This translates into CASSEAPGNTIYF.